The sequence of this T cell receptor delta chain was determined in a study of gamma-delta T cells after stem cell transplantation. TCRdb re-called the RT-PCR reads using CATT. The sample consists of about 7,800 delta-chain clones, about 14% of them appearing once. By sample share, this clone is medium-sized (0.01 to 0.1%). The sequenced sample was gamma-delta T cells. The sequence came from a human donor. It is not recorded whose cells these are; they may come from a transplant donor.

Written as DNA, the CDR3 is TGTGCCTGTGAGTCCCTTTACTGGGGGATCCCCCTATTCGATAAACTCATCTTT. Protein: CACESLYWGIPLFDKLIF. This chain joins TRDV2 and TRDJ1; 10 bases match TRDD3. The CDR3 has 18 amino acids. The V gene end was trimmed by 4 bases and the J gene end by 4 bases; junction bases not matched to a gene: 17. Germline assignment: CDR1 GEAIGNYY and CDR2 EKD.